Listed here is a single T cell receptor (beta chain). Its cognate antigen is unknown. Gene names are mouse gene names. The CDR3 is cut off 4 residues early in the read; its end comes from the germline J gene. The data derive from a study of CD8+ T cells in alopecia areata. Turning to the study itself: Recipient mice, approximately 6-10-week-old female C3H/HeJ animals, received skin from roughly 6-13-month-old C3H/HeJ graft donors with spontaneous alopecia.

A sort of pooled cutaneous lymph node cells used CD4, CD8alpha, NKG2D, NKG2ACE and other stains. In germline, CDR1 is FNHDT, CDR2 SITEND (reference sequence). CDR3 length: 14 residues. V was clipped by 0 bases and J by 3 bases, with 9 bases between them. General study results and limits: Researchers report lesional scalp, most notably alopecia totalis/universalis, outstripped normal scalp in clonality.

RNA extraction was followed by reverse transcription into cDNA, which acted as the sequencing template. Sequenced by immunoSEQ multiplex PCR; TCRdb stores in-frame clones only, minus some. The repertoire consists of approximately 300,000 clones, none detected only once. The sequenced material came from CD4+ T cells sorted from a lymph node. The receptor's source is a C3H/HeJ mouse with alopecia areata. Strain haplotype (MHC): H2-k. The gene calls are TRBV19 and TRBJ1-1; the D gene is possibly TRBD1 (6 bases). The sequenced part of the CDR3 DNA is TGTGCCAGCAGTATAGAGGGGGTTCACACA. Amino acid sequence: CASSIEGVHT. In full, the CDR3 is CASSIEGVHTEVFF.